The clone carrying this T cell receptor beta chain came up once. What it binds is unknown. This likely came from a read error, as a far larger clone is one base away. Each subset's genomic DNA was shared equally among a number of immunoSEQ plates. The protocol was immunoSEQ multiplex PCR, while the TCRdb copy is restricted to in-frame clones and leaves out a portion. The sample has a few hundred thousand clones, about 74% seen once. CDR3 length: 13 amino acids. Germline V CDR1 and CDR2: GTSNPN, SVGIG (reference sequence). The V and J ends lost 0 bases and 9 bases respectively, with 15 bases between them. The sample is drawn from a study of shared clonotypes between healthy human individuals. Findings and limits, study-wide: Sequencing depth was predicted to influence how clonotypes are shared among donors. A limitation of the genetic and exposure-history diversity represented arose from few donors. Sample collection involved blood only; tissue repertoires are likely different.

J is TRBJ2-7 and V is TRBV30; D might be TRBD2 (5 bases). The source is a woman between 40 and 55 years old in good health. Some clones in this sample may be carry-over from other donors' samples. The sequencing input was PBMCs. This chain's CDR3 is CAWSVSFESGQYF. The CDR3 nucleotides read TGTGCCTGGAGTGTGTCCTTCGAAAGCGGGCAGTACTTC.